The clone carrying this T cell receptor (beta chain) was seen only a few times. Each CDR3 protein is one row after TCRdb ran MiXCR on the 5' RACE reads. Among 140,000 or so distinct CDR3 sequences listed, 15% to 20% were seen once. The data belong to a study of T-cell memory formation after mild COVID-19. This CDR3 has 15 amino acids. Trimming removed 4 bases from V and 0 bases from J, with 12 bases in between. Germline lookup yields CDR1 SGHTA and CDR2 FQGNSA. The source is an adult woman who had mild COVID-19 (a few samples of this study predate the infection). Cell type and time point are not known. Sequenced material: PBMCs or a T cell subset sorted from them (not recorded which). This sequence joins TRBV7-2 and TRBJ1-2, with D unclear. The CDR3 region has the DNA TGTGCCAGCAGCTCCCCGGGCATCTCTAACTATGGCTACACCTTC. Translation gives CASSSPGISNYGYTF.